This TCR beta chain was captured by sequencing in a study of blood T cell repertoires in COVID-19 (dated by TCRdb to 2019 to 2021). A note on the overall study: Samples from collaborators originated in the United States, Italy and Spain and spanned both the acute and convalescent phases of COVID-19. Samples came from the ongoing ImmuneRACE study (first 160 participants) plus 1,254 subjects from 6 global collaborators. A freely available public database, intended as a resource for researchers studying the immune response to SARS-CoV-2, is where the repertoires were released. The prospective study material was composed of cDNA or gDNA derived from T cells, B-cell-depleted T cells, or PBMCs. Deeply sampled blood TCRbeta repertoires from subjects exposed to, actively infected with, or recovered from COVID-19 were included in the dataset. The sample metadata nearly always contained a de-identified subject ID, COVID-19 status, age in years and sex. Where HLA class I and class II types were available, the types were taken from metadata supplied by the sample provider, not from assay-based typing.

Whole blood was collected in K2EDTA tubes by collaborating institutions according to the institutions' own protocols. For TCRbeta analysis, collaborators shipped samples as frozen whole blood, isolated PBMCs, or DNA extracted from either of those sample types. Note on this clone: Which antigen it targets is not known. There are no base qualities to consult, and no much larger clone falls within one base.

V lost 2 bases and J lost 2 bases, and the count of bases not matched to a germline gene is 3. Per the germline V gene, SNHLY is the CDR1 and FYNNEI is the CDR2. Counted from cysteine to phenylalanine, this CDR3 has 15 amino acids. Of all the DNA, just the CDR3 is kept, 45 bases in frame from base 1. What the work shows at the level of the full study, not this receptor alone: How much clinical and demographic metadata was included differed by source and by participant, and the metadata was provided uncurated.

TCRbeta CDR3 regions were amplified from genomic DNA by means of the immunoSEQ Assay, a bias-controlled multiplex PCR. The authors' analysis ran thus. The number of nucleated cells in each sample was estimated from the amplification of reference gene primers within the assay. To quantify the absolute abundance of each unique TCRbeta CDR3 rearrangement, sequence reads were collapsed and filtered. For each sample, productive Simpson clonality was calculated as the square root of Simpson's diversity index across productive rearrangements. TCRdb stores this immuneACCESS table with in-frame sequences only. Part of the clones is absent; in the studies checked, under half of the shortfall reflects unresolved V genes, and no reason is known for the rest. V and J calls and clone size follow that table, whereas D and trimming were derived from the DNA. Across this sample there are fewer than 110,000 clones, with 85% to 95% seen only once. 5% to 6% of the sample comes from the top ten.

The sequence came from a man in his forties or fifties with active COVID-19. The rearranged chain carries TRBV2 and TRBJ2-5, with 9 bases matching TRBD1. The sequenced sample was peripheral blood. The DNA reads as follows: TGTGCCAGCAGTGAACGGGACAGGGAACAAGAGACCCAGTACTTC. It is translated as CASSERDREQETQYF. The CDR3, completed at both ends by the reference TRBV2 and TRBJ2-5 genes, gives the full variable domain EPEVTQTPSHQVTQMGQEVILRCVPISNHLYFYWYRQILGQKVEFLVSFYNNEISEKSEIFDDQFSVERPDGSNFTLKIRSTKLEDSAMYFCASSERDREQETQYFGPGTRLLVL.